This TCR beta chain originates from a study of a mutant IDH1 vaccine in newly diagnosed glioma. This CDR3 is 14 amino acids long. Trimming cost V 4 bases and J 1 base, with 10 bases left between them. CDR1 and CDR2 from the germline V gene are MNHEY and SVGAGI. Time point defined: baseline, week 1 (first vaccination visit). The treatment: pre-vaccination baseline after standard-of-care therapy. Measured with immunoSEQ multiplex PCR; TCRdb has only the in-frame clones, and not every one. This sample has 12,000 to 15,000 clones, with 85% to 90% found just once. The chain uses TRBV6-5 and TRBJ2-5; D remains ambiguous. The TCR originated in a woman aged 40 to 55 with glioma. Some clones in this sample may be carry-over from other donors' samples. This specimen was PBMCs, taken from a glioma patient treated with radiotherapy, temozolomide or both. The CDR3 region is CASSSLSVQETQYF. CDR3 DNA sequence: TGTGCCAGCAGTTCTCTCTCGGTCCAAGAGACCCAGTACTTC.